This T cell receptor beta chain originates from a study of CD8 T cells in Susac syndrome. With random hexamers, 0.5 to 1 ug RNA was reverse transcribed. The method of amplification for TCR beta CDR3 was immunoSEQ multiplex PCR, covering 54 Vbeta and 13 Jbeta. TCRdb re-analysed the immunoSEQ multiplex PCR reads in MiXCR, keeping a single row per CDR3 protein. This sample has about 150,000 distinct CDR3 sequences; roughly 96% occur once, and the top ten carry approximately 0.15%. Trimming removed 4 bases from V and 6 bases from J; junction bases left unmatched: 3. The CDR3 is 11 amino acids. The germline gives CDR1 GTSNPN, CDR2 SVGIG (reference sequence). TCR beta sequencing was performed on blood CD8+ and CD4+ T cells. The multiple sclerosis controls were treatment-naive patients, and their relapsing-remitting disease was stable or active. In contrast to the negatively isolated CD8+ and CD4+ T cells, TEMRA cells were FACS-enriched.

V usage is TRBV30 and J usage is TRBJ2-7, with 7 positions matching TRBD2. The source is a human donor with multiple sclerosis. The sample comprised CD8+ T cells from PBMCs. The CDR3 is CAWITGGEQYF. The CDR3 DNA sequence: TGTGCCTGGATCACGGGGGGCGAGCAGTACTTC.